What follows are 7 T cell receptor beta chains derived from one specimen sequenced in a study of cytomegalovirus exposure and HLA in healthy donors (dated by TCRdb to the late 2010s). Libraries were built with the immunoSEQ multiplex PCR assay. For the multiplex PCR, a mixture combining 60 forward primers for TCR Vbeta segments and 13 reverse primers for TCR Jbeta segments was used. This is the immuneACCESS table as TCRdb keeps it, with only in-frame sequences that have V and J called. A part of the clones is gone; compared with another copy, unresolved V genes explain less than half, and the rest is unexplained. Counted in this sample were approximately 150,000 clones; around 66% of them appeared once. The ten most abundant clones make up 2.5% to 3.5% of the sample. Sequencing was carried out using PBMCs. The receptors derive from a woman between 25 and 40 years old in good health and CMV-seropositive.

The rearrangement joins TRBV2 to TRBJ2-3; TRBD1 aligns across 8 bases. CDR3 length: 13 residues. Germline V gene data show CDR1 as SNHLY and CDR2 as FYNNEI. Germline trimming cut 5 bases from V and 10 bases from J; bases unmatched to any gene: 8. DNA of the CDR3: TGTGCCAGCAGTAATACTGGACAGGGCGCGCAGTATTTT. Protein: CASSNTGQGAQYF.

The gene calls are TRBV19 and TRBJ1-1, with a tentative D call TRBD1 (6 bases). V dropped 8 bases and J dropped 8 bases, with 24 bases sitting between them. From germline, CDR1 is LNHDA and CDR2 SQIVND (reference sequence). The CDR3 is 15 amino acids. The chain's CDR3 is CASRSRAGRGDEAFF. CDR3 in DNA: TGTGCCAGTCGCTCACGGGCGGGGAGGGGGGACGAAGCTTTCTTT.

This clone was recorded a few times. J is TRBJ2-1 and V is TRBV2; 12 bases match TRBD1. In germline, CDR1 is SNHLY, CDR2 FYNNEI. CDR3 length equals 15 residues. V shed 4 bases, J shed 8 bases, and the junction held 6 bases outside the gene matches. CDR3 in amino acids: CASSGGGTGGDEQFF. The CDR3 DNA reads TGTGCCAGCAGTGGAGGGGGGACAGGGGGCGATGAGCAGTTCTTC.

The rearrangement links TRBV7-9 to TRBJ1-2; unclear D gene. This CDR3 has 12 residues. The V and J ends lost 1 base and 9 bases respectively, with 9 bases between them. Germline V CDR1 and CDR2: SEHNR, FQNEAQ (reference sequence). The DNA of the CDR3 is TGTGCCAGCAGCTTAGAGTTCGGGAGCTACACCTTC. The encoded protein is CASSLEFGSYTF.

The rearrangement joins TRBV7-2 to TRBJ1-2, with D hard to call. This CDR3 is 15 amino acids long. Germline lookup yields CDR1 SGHTA and CDR2 FQGNSA. V was clipped by 1 base and J by 8 bases, with 17 bases between them. The CDR3 bases are TGTGCCAGCAGCTTAGTATGGACTTTGGCGACGGGCTACACCTTC. Translation: CASSLVWTLATGYTF.

The CDR3 reads CASSPSTGELFF. The DNA for the CDR3 is TGTGCCAGCTCACCCTCCACCGGGGAGCTGTTTTTT. The rearrangement joins TRBV18 to TRBJ2-2; D is undetermined. This CDR3 contains 12 residues. Trimming removed 3 bases at V and 4 bases at J, with 3 bases between. The germline CDR1 and CDR2 sequences are KGHSH and LQKENI.

The chain combines TRBV28 with TRBJ1-3, with D possibly TRBD1 on 5 matching bases. Trimming removed 7 bases at V and 0 bases at J, with 10 bases between. CDR1 MDHEN and CDR2 SYDVKM come from the germline V gene. The CDR3 runs 14 residues. CDR3 in amino acids: CASKQASSGNTIYF. In nucleotides, the CDR3 is TGTGCCAGCAAACAGGCGTCCTCTGGAAACACCATATATTTT.